The rows below give T cell receptor beta chains drawn from one sample of a study of blood T cell repertoires in COVID-19. Repertoires were generated with immunoSEQ multiplex PCR, while TCRdb's copy carries only in-frame clones and drops some. The sample yields about 70,000 clones, 90% to 95% seen once. The sequencing sample was made of peripheral blood. These receptors were collected from a middle-aged man with COVID-19, enrolled during active disease. Both conserved end residues are part of each CDR3. The D gene is left open where the match is weak. Clone size is shown for a subset of rows, as once, few, many or a class of expanded clone.

cdr3_nt: TGTGCCAGTAGCCGATCTAGCGGGAGATCACGGCAAGAGACCCAGTACTTC; cdr3_aa: CASSRSSGRSRQETQYF; d_call: TRBD2; j_call: TRBJ2-5; clone_size: .; v_call: TRBV19
cdr3_nt: TGTGCCAGCAGTTACAACAACAGGGGGGGCTACGAGCAGTACTTC; cdr3_aa: CASSYNNRGGYEQYF; d_call: .; j_call: TRBJ2-7; clone_size: .; v_call: TRBV6-2/TRBV6-3
cdr3_nt: TGCGCCAGCAGCCAGCACACCGGGACAGGGTACTACGAGCAGTACTTC; cdr3_aa: CASSQHTGTGYYEQYF; d_call: TRBD1; j_call: TRBJ2-7; clone_size: .; v_call: TRBV4-3
cdr3_nt: TGTGCCACCAGCAGAGCTAAGGGGTTGGGCAATGAGCAGTTCTTC; cdr3_aa: CATSRAKGLGNEQFF; d_call: .; j_call: TRBJ2-1; clone_size: .; v_call: TRBV15
cdr3_nt: TGTGCCACCAGTGATTACCTAGCGGGAGGGTCCACCGGGGAGCTGTTTTTT; cdr3_aa: CATSDYLAGGSTGELFF; d_call: TRBD2; j_call: TRBJ2-2; clone_size: .; v_call: TRBV24-1
cdr3_nt: TGTGCCAGCAGCGCCGGGACTAGCGGAGACCTTAACACAGATACGCAGTATTTT; cdr3_aa: CASSAGTSGDLNTDTQYF; d_call: TRBD2; j_call: TRBJ2-3; clone_size: .; v_call: TRBV5-8
cdr3_nt: TGCAGCGTTAGGCGTCCGGGACAGGGGAAAAACGAGCAGTACTTC; cdr3_aa: CSVRRPGQGKNEQYF; d_call: TRBD1; j_call: TRBJ2-7; clone_size: .; v_call: TRBV29-1
cdr3_nt: TGTGCCAGCAGTTCTAGCGCCGACACAGATACGCAGTATTTT; cdr3_aa: CASSSSADTDTQYF; d_call: .; j_call: TRBJ2-3; clone_size: .; v_call: TRBV6-5
cdr3_nt: TGTGCCAGCAGCCCCCTTGACAGGGGAGGTGAAAAACTGTTTTTT; cdr3_aa: CASSPLDRGGEKLFF; d_call: TRBD1; j_call: TRBJ1-4; clone_size: once; v_call: TRBV9
cdr3_nt: TGTGCCAGTAGGAAGACAGGGCCTAATGAAAAACTGTTTTTT; cdr3_aa: CASRKTGPNEKLFF; d_call: TRBD1; j_call: TRBJ1-4; clone_size: .; v_call: TRBV6-5
cdr3_nt: TGCAGTGCTAGTACAGGGGGCGTCTATGGCTACACCTTC; cdr3_aa: CSASTGGVYGYTF; d_call: TRBD1; j_call: TRBJ1-2; clone_size: .; v_call: TRBV20-1
cdr3_nt: TGCAGCGTGACCTCGACTAGCGGCTCGAACACCGGGGAGCTGTTTTTT; cdr3_aa: CSVTSTSGSNTGELFF; d_call: TRBD2; j_call: TRBJ2-2; clone_size: .; v_call: TRBV29-1
cdr3_nt: TGCGCCAGCAGCCGAGACAGCTACGAGCAGTACTTC; cdr3_aa: CASSRDSYEQYF; d_call: .; j_call: TRBJ2-7; clone_size: .; v_call: TRBV5-1
cdr3_nt: TGTGCCATCAGTGAGTCGCAGGGGTTTCCAGAGACCCAGTACTTC; cdr3_aa: CAISESQGFPETQYF; d_call: .; j_call: TRBJ2-5; clone_size: once; v_call: TRBV10-3
cdr3_nt: TGTGCCAGCAGCCAAGTAGATGAAAAACTGTTTTTT; cdr3_aa: CASSQVDEKLFF; d_call: .; j_call: TRBJ1-4; clone_size: .; v_call: TRBV14
cdr3_nt: TGTGCCAGCAGTCGCGGGGGTTACGAGCAGTACTTC; cdr3_aa: CASSRGGYEQYF; d_call: TRBD2; j_call: TRBJ2-7; clone_size: .; v_call: TRBV12-3/TRBV12-4
cdr3_nt: TGCGCCAGCAGCAGCGGGAGTTCCCATGAGCAGTTCTTC; cdr3_aa: CASSSGSSHEQFF; d_call: TRBD2; j_call: TRBJ2-1; clone_size: .; v_call: TRBV5-1
cdr3_nt: TGTGCCAGCAGCTTAGATATAGCGGGAGCCCTCATGGAGACCCAGTACTTC; cdr3_aa: CASSLDIAGALMETQYF; d_call: TRBD2; j_call: TRBJ2-5; clone_size: .; v_call: TRBV7-2
cdr3_nt: TGCGCCAGCAGCCACGCTGGGACTAGCGGGAGTCAAGATACGCAGTATTTT; cdr3_aa: CASSHAGTSGSQDTQYF; d_call: TRBD2; j_call: TRBJ2-3; clone_size: .; v_call: TRBV4-1
cdr3_nt: TGTGCCAGCCCCGGGGGACGTAGCACAGATACGCAGTATTTT; cdr3_aa: CASPGGRSTDTQYF; d_call: .; j_call: TRBJ2-3; clone_size: .; v_call: TRBV2
cdr3_nt: TGTGCCAGCAGTTTTAGGGGTACGCAGTATTTT; cdr3_aa: CASSFRGTQYF; d_call: .; j_call: TRBJ2-3; clone_size: .; v_call: TRBV27
cdr3_nt: TGCGCCAGCAGCCGGACTAGCGTGGGGGGAAATGAGCAGTTCTTC; cdr3_aa: CASSRTSVGGNEQFF; d_call: TRBD2; j_call: TRBJ2-1; clone_size: .; v_call: TRBV5-1
cdr3_nt: TGTGCCAGCAGCGCTAGTCGGGACAGACCCTACGAGCAGTACTTC; cdr3_aa: CASSASRDRPYEQYF; d_call: TRBD1; j_call: TRBJ2-7; clone_size: .; v_call: TRBV13
cdr3_nt: TGCGCCAGCACCCAACAGGGGAACACTGAAGCTTTCTTT; cdr3_aa: CASTQQGNTEAFF; d_call: .; j_call: TRBJ1-1; clone_size: .; v_call: TRBV10-2
cdr3_nt: TGCGCCAGCAGCCCCAGACTAGCGGGAGGGTCCTACAATGAGCAGTTCTTC; cdr3_aa: CASSPRLAGGSYNEQFF; d_call: TRBD2; j_call: TRBJ2-1; clone_size: .; v_call: TRBV5-1
cdr3_nt: TGTGCCAGCAGGACCCCTCGCAGGGGCCGGAATTCACCCCTCCACTTT; cdr3_aa: CASRTPRRGRNSPLHF; d_call: .; j_call: TRBJ1-6; clone_size: .; v_call: TRBV28
cdr3_nt: TGTGCCAGCAGCCAAGGAGGCGCTTCAGTTGGCTACACCTTC; cdr3_aa: CASSQGGASVGYTF; d_call: .; j_call: TRBJ1-2; clone_size: few; v_call: TRBV14
cdr3_nt: TGTGCCAGACCCGGGTTAAGTTCGAGAGAGACCCAGTACTTC; cdr3_aa: CARPGLSSRETQYF; d_call: .; j_call: TRBJ2-5; clone_size: .; v_call: TRBV19
cdr3_nt: TGTGCCAGCAGCGTAGGGGCTAGCGGGAGTGTAGGCACAGATACGCAGTATTTT; cdr3_aa: CASSVGASGSVGTDTQYF; d_call: TRBD2; j_call: TRBJ2-3; clone_size: .; v_call: TRBV9
cdr3_nt: TGTGCCAGCAGCGCGGAGGGACGTGATATAAATGAGCAGTTCTTC; cdr3_aa: CASSAEGRDINEQFF; d_call: .; j_call: TRBJ2-1; clone_size: .; v_call: TRBV9
cdr3_nt: TGCGCCAGCAGCTTGGCAGGGTACTCTGAAGCTTTCTTT; cdr3_aa: CASSLAGYSEAFF; d_call: .; j_call: TRBJ1-1; clone_size: .; v_call: TRBV5-1
cdr3_nt: TGTGCCAGCAGCTTGATTAGCAGGGTAGATACGCAGTATTTT; cdr3_aa: CASSLISRVDTQYF; d_call: .; j_call: TRBJ2-3; clone_size: .; v_call: TRBV5-6
cdr3_nt: TGCGCCAGCAGCCCTGGACTAGCGGGGCAAGAGACCCAGTACTTC; cdr3_aa: CASSPGLAGQETQYF; d_call: TRBD2; j_call: TRBJ2-5; clone_size: .; v_call: TRBV5-1
cdr3_nt: TGTGCCATCAGCTATAGGGCGGGGTGGAGTGGAGATACGCAGTATTTT; cdr3_aa: CAISYRAGWSGDTQYF; d_call: .; j_call: TRBJ2-3; clone_size: .; v_call: TRBV10-3
cdr3_nt: TGTGCCGTAAATGAGCAGTTCTTC; cdr3_aa: CAVNEQFF; d_call: .; j_call: TRBJ2-1; clone_size: .; v_call: TRBV30
cdr3_nt: TGCAGTGCTAGTTCGTACGGGACAGTCGTCTACGAGCAGTACTTC; cdr3_aa: CSASSYGTVVYEQYF; d_call: TRBD1; j_call: TRBJ2-7; clone_size: .; v_call: TRBV20-1
cdr3_nt: TGTGCCAGCAGAAAAACACAACAGGGCACTGAAGCTTTCTTT; cdr3_aa: CASRKTQQGTEAFF; d_call: .; j_call: TRBJ1-1; clone_size: .; v_call: TRBV7-9
cdr3_nt: TGCGCCAGCGGATCTAGCGGGAGCACCTACAATGAGCAGTTCTTC; cdr3_aa: CASGSSGSTYNEQFF; d_call: TRBD2; j_call: TRBJ2-1; clone_size: .; v_call: TRBV5-1
cdr3_nt: TGCGCCAGCAGTAGAGGGGACAACCAAGAGACCCAGTACTTC; cdr3_aa: CASSRGDNQETQYF; d_call: .; j_call: TRBJ2-5; clone_size: .; v_call: TRBV5-1
cdr3_nt: TGTGCCAGCTCACCTTTTCGGCCAGGGCCCCTCTCTGGGGCCAACGTCCTGACTTTC; cdr3_aa: CASSPFRPGPLSGANVLTF; d_call: .; j_call: TRBJ2-6; clone_size: .; v_call: TRBV18
cdr3_nt: TGTGCCACCAGCAGAGACGGAGCCTATCAGCCCCAGCATTTT; cdr3_aa: CATSRDGAYQPQHF; d_call: .; j_call: TRBJ1-5; clone_size: few; v_call: TRBV15
cdr3_nt: TGTGCCAGCAGACAGACAGGGCTGGGCGGGGGGACCTACGAGCAGTACTTC; cdr3_aa: CASRQTGLGGGTYEQYF; d_call: .; j_call: TRBJ2-7; clone_size: .; v_call: TRBV28
cdr3_nt: TGCGCCAGCAAGCTAGCGGGACCTAACACCGGGGAGCTGTTTTTT; cdr3_aa: CASKLAGPNTGELFF; d_call: TRBD2; j_call: TRBJ2-2; clone_size: .; v_call: TRBV10-2
cdr3_nt: TGTGCCAGCAGTTACCCGAGCGGCGAGCAGTACTTC; cdr3_aa: CASSYPSGEQYF; d_call: .; j_call: TRBJ2-7; clone_size: .; v_call: TRBV6-5
cdr3_nt: TGTGCCAGCAGCCCCGGACAGAAGTCTCATGGCTACACCTTC; cdr3_aa: CASSPGQKSHGYTF; d_call: .; j_call: TRBJ1-2; clone_size: once; v_call: TRBV6-5